The clone carrying this T cell receptor (beta chain) occurred a few times. No antigen is known for it. This was the immunoSEQ v3 assay. Method: immunoSEQ multiplex PCR; TCRdb's copy keeps in-frame clones and lacks some. The sample shows tens of thousands of clones, 55% to 70% of them seen only once. These data originate in a study of TIL therapy for anti-PD-1-resistant metastatic lung cancer. In the study overall: Progressing patients received lymphodepletion, expanded TIL infusion and IL-2. Half of patients were current or former smokers. Median tumor mutation burden was about 1.5 mutations per megabase. Broader study findings: After infusion, TIL clonotypes partly replaced peripheral T cells and declined over months.

This sample's time point: pre-treatment sample, taken before nivolumab and TIL therapy. The sequence derives from a person between 25 and 80 years old with non-small cell lung cancer. The sequencing used blood, collected at baseline.

The CDR3: CAWIDGHLGMIAGGGV. DNA for the CDR3: TGTGCCTGGATTGACGGGCATTTAGGGATGATAGCGGGAGGTGGGGTC. J is TRBJ2-7 and V is TRBV30; 10 bases match TRBD2. Germline lookup yields CDR1 GTSNPN and CDR2 SVGIG (reference sequence). The CDR3 has 16 amino acids.